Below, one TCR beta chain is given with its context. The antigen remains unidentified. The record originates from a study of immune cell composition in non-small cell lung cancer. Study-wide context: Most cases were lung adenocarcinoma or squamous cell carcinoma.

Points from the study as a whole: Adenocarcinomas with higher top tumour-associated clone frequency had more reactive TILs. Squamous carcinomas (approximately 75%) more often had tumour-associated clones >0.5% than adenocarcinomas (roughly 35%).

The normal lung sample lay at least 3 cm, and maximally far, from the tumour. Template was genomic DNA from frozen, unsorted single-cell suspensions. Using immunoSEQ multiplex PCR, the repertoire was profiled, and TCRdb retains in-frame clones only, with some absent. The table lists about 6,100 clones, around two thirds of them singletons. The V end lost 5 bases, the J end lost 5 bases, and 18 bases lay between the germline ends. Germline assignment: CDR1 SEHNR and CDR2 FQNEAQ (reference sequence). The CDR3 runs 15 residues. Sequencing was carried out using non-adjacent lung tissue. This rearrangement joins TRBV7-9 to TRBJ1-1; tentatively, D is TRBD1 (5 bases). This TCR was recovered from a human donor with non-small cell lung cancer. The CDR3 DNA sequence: TGTGCCAGCAGCCCACTGGGACGGCGGGAAACTGAAGCTTTCTTT. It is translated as CASSPLGRRETEAFF.